This section outlines one T cell receptor beta chain sequence together with its context. This sample is part of a study of T cell changes during pregnancy in multiple sclerosis. From germline, CDR1 is SEHNR and CDR2 FQNEAQ (reference sequence). V was clipped by 1 base and J by 6 bases, with 12 bases between them. This CDR3 has 14 amino acids. The repertoire was sequenced with immunoSEQ multiplex PCR; TCRdb's copy has only in-frame clones and lacks some. The table includes around 100,000 clones, 80% to 95% detected once. This receptor was taken from a female donor with multiple sclerosis, enrolled in a pregnancy study. The source was peripheral blood, collected in the third trimester of pregnancy. The V and J genes are TRBV7-9 and TRBJ1-1, with no clear D. The CDR3 DNA follows: TGTGCCAGCAGCTTAGTTGGCGGGAGGGCTGAAGCTTTCTTT. Its protein is CASSLVGGRAEAFF.